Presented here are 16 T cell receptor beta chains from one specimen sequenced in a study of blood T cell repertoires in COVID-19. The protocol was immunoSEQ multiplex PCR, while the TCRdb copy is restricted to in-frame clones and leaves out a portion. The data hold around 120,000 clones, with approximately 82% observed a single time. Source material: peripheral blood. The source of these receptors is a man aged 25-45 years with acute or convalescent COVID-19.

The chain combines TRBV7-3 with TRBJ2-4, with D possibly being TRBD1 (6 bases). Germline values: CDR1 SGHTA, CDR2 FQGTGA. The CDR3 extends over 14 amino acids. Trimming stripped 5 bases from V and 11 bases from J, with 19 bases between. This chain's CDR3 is CASSQTGSGSVQYF. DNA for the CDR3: TGTGCCAGCAGCCAAACAGGGTCGGGTTCGGTTCAGTACTTC. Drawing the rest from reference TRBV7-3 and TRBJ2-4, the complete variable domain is GAGVSQTPSNKVTEKGKYVELRCDPISGHTALYWYRQSLGQGPEFLIYFQGTGAADDSGLPNDRFFAVRPEGSVSTLKIQRTERGDSAVYLCASSQTGSGSVQYFGAGTRLSVL.

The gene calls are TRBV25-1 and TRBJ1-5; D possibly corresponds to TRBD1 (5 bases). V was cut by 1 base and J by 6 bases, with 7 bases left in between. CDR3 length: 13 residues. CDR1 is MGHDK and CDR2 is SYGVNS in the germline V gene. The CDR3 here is CASSEWGGQPQHF. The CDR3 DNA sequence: TGTGCCAGCAGTGAATGGGGGGGTCAGCCCCAGCATTTT.

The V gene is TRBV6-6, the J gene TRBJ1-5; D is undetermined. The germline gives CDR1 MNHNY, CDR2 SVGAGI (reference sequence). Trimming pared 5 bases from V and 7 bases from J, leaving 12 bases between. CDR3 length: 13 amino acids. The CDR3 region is CASSISVGQPQHF. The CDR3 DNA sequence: TGTGCCAGCAGTATTTCAGTCGGGCAGCCCCAGCATTTT.

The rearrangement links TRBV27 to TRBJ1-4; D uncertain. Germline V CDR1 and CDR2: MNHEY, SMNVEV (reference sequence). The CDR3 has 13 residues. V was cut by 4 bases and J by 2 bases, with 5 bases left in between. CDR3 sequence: CASSYQTNEKLFF. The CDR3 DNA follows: TGTGCCAGCAGTTACCAGACTAATGAAAAACTGTTTTTT.

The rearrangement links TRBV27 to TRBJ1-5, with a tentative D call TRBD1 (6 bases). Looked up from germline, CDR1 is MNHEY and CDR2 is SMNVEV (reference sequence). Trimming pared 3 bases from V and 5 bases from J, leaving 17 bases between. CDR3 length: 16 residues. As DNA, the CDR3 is TGTGCCAGCAGTTTGGGGGGGGCCTCGCTTGATCAGCCCCAGCATTTT. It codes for CASSLGGASLDQPQHF.

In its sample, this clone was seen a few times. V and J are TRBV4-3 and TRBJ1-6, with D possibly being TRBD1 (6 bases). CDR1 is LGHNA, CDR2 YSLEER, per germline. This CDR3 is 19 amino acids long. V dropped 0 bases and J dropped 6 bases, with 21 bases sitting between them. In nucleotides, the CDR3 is TGCGCCAGCAGCCAAGACCTGATGGGGGCCCCACGAGGTAATTCACCCCTCCACTTT. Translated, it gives CASSQDLMGAPRGNSPLHF.

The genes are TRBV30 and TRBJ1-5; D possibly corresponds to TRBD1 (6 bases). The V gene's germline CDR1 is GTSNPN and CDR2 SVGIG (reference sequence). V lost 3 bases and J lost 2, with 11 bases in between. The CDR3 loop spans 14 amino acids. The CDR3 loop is CAWSHRTGNQPQHF. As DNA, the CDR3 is TGTGCCTGGAGCCATCGGACAGGCAATCAGCCCCAGCATTTT. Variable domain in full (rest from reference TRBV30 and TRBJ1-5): SQTIHQWPATLVQPVGSPLSLECTVEGTSNPNLYWYRQAAGRGLQLLFYSVGIGQISSEVPQNLSASRPQDRQFILSSKKLLLSDSGFYLCAWSHRTGNQPQHFGDGTRLSIL.

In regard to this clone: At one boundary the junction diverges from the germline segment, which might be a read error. CDR3 region: CASRQDMSSGGARTGELFF. In DNA, the CDR3 is TGTGCCAGCAGACAAGATATGTCCAGCGGGGGGGCCCGCACCGGGGAGCTGTTTTTT. The chain links TRBV4-2 to TRBJ2-2; 10 bases fit TRBD2. The CDR3 runs 19 residues. Germline V CDR1 and CDR2: LGHNA, YNFKEQ.

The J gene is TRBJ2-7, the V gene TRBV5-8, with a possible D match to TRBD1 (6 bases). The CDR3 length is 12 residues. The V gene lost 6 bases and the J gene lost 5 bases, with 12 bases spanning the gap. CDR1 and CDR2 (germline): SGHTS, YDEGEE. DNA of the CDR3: TGTGCCAGCAACACCCCAGGGGACGAGCAGTACGTC. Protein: CASNTPGDEQYV.

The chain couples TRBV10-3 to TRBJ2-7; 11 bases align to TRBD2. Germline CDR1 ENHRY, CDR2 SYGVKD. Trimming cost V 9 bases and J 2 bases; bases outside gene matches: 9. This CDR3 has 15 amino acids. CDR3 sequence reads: CAIKDSGGETYEQYF. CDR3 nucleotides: TGTGCCATAAAAGATAGCGGGGGGGAAACCTACGAGCAGTACTTC.

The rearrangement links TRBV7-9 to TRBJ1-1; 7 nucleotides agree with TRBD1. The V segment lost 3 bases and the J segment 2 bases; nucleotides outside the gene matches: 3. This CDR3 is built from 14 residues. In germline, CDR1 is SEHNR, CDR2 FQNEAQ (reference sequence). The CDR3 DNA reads TGTGCCAGCAGCTTCGGGACAGTTAACACTGAAGCTTTCTTT. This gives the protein CASSFGTVNTEAFF.

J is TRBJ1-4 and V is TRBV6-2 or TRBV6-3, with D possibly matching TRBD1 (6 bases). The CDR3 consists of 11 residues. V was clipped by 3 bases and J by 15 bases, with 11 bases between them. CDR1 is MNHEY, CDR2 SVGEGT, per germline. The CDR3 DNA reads TGTGCCAGCAGTTATCAGGACAGAGTGTTTTTT. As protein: CASSYQDRVFF.

The CDR3 sequence is CASSLVGTGNTGELFF. The CDR3 coding sequence is TGTGCCAGCAGCTTAGTCGGGACAGGGAACACCGGGGAGCTGTTTTTT. The V gene is TRBV7-8, the J gene TRBJ2-2; TRBD1 aligns across 8 bases. The germline gives CDR1 SGHVS, CDR2 FQNEAQ. V was pared by 1 base and J by 1 base, with 2 bases of the junction left unmatched. The length of the CDR3 is 16 residues.

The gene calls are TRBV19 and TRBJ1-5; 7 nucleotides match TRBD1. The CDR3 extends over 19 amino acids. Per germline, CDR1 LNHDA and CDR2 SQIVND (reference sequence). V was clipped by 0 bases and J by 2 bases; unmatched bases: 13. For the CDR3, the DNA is TGTGCCAGTAGTATAGATGGGGGGCTTGACAGGGTGGGCAATCAGCCCCAGCATTTT. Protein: CASSIDGGLDRVGNQPQHF.

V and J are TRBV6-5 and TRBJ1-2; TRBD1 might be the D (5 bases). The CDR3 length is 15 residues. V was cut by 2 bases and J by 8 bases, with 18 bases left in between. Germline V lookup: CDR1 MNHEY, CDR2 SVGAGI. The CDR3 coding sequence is TGTGCCAGCAGTTACGCATACACAGGCAGCAAGGGCTACACCTTC. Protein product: CASSYAYTGSKGYTF.

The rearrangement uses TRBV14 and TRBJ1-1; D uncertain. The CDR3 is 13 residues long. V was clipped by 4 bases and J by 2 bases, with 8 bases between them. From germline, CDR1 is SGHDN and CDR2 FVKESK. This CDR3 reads CASSRHLNTEAFF. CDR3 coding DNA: TGTGCCAGCAGCCGACACCTCAACACTGAAGCTTTCTTT.